Listed here is a single T cell receptor (beta chain). In the authors' workflow: Cell counts per sample came from amplifying reference gene primers. TCRdb's table, derived via immunoSEQ multiplex PCR, lists solely in-frame clones and lacks some. V, J and clone size reflect that table, while D and trimming were determined from the DNA. The sample consists of hundreds of thousands of clones, roughly 86% of them appearing once. The CDR3 runs 14 residues. Germline V lookup: CDR1 SQVTM, CDR2 ANQGSEA. Trimming took 4 bases from V and 0 from J; bases not matched to a gene: 3. Those who participated ranged in age from roughly 18 to 90 years and resided in approximately 26 US areas. Participants were placed into cohorts based on the clinical history they reported. These data are taken from a study of blood T cell repertoires in COVID-19. Whole-study context: Sample material is recorded as cDNA or gDNA derived from T cells, B-cell-depleted T cells, or PBMCs.

The clonotype was recovered from a woman aged 30 to 39 with acute COVID-19. Material: PBMCs or T cells enriched from blood (not recorded which). The chain couples TRBV29-1 to TRBJ2-3, with 8 bases matching TRBD1. CDR3 coding DNA: TGCAGCGTTGCGGACAGGGCTAGCACAGATACGCAGTATTTT. Translating gives CSVADRASTDTQYF.